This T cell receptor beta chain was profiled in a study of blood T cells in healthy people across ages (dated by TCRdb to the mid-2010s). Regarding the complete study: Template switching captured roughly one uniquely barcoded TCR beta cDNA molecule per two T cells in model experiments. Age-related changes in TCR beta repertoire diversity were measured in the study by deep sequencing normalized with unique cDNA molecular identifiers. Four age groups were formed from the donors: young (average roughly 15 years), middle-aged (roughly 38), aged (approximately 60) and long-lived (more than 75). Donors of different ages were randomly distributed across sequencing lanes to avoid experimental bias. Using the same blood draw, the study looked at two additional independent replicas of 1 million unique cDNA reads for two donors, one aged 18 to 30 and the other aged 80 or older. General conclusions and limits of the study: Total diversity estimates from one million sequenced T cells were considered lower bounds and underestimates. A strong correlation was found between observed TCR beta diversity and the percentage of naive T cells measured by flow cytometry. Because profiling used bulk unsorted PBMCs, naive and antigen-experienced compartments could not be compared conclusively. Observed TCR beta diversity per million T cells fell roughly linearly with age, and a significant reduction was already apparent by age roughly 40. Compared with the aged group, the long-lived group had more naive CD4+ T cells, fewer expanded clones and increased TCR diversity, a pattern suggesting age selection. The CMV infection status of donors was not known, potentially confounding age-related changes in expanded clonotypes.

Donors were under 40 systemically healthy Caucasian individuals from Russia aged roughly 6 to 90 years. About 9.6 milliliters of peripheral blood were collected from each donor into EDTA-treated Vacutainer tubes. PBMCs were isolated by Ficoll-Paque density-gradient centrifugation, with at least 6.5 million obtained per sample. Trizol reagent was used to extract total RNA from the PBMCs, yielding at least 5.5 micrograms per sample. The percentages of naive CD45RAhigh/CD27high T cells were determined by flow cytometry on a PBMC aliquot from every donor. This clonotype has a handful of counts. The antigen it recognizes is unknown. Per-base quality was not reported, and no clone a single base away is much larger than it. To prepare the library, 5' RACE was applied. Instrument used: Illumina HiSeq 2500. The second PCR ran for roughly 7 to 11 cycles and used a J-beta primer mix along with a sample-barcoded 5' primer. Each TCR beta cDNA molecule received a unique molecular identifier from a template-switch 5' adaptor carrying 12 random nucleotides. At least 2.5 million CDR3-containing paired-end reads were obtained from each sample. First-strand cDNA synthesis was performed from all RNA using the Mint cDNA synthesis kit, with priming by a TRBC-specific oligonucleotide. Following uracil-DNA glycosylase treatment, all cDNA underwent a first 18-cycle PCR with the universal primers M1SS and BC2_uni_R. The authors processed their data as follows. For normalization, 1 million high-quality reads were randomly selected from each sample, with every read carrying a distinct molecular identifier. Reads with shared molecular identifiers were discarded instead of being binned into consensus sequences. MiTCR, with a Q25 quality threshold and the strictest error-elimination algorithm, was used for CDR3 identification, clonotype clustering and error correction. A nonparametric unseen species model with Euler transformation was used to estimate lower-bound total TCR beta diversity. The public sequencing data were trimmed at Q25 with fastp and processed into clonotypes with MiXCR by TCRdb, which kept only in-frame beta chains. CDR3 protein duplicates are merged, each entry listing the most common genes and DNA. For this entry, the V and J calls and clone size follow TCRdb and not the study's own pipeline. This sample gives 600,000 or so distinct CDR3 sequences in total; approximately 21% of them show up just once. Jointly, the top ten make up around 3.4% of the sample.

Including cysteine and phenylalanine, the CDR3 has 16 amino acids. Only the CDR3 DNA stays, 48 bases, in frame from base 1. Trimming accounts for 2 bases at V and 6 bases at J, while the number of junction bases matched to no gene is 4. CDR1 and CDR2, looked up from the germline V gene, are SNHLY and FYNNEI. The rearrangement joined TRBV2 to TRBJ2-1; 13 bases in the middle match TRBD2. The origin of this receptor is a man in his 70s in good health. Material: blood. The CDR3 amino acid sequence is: CASSETSGRAFNEQFF. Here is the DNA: TGTGCCAGCAGTGAAACTAGCGGGAGGGCATTCAATGAGCAGTTCTTC.